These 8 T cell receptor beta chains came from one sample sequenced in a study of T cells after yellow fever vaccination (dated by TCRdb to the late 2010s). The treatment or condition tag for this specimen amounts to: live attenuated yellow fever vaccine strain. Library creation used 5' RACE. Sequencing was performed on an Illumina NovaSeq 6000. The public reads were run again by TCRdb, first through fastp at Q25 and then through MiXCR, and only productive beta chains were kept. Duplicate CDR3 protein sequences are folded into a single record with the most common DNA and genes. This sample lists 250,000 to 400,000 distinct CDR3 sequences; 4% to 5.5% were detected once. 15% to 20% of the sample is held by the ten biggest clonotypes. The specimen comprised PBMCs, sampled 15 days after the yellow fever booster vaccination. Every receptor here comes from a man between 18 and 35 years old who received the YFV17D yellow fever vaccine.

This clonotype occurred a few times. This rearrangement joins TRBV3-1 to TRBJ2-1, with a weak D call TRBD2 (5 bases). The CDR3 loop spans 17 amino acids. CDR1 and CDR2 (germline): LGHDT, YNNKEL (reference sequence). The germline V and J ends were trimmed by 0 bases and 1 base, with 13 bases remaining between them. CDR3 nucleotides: TGTGCCAGCAGCCAAGACGAGTGGTCGGGGTCCTACAATGAGCAGTTCTTC. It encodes CASSQDEWSGSYNEQFF.

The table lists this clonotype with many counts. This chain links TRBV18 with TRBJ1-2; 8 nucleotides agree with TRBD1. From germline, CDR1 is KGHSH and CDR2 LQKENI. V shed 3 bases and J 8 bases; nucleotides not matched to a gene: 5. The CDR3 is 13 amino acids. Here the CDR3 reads CASSPEQGDGYTF. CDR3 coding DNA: TGTGCCAGCTCACCGGAACAGGGGGACGGCTACACCTTC. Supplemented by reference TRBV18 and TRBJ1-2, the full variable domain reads NAGVMQNPRHLVRRRGQEARLRCSPMKGHSHVYWYRQLPEEGLKFMVYLQKENIIDESGMPKERFSAEFPKEGPSILRIQQVVRGDSAAYFCASSPEQGDGYTFGSGTRLTVV.

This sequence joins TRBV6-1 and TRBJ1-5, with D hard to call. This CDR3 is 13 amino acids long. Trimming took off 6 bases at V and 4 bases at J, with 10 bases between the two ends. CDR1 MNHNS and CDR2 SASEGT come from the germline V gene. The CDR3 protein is CASSVAGNQPQHF. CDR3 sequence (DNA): TGTGCCAGCAGCGTTGCGGGGAATCAGCCCCAGCATTTT.

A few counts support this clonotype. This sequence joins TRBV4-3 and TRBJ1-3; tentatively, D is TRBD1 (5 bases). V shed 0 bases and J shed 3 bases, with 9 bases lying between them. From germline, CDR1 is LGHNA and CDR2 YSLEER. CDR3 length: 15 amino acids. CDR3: CASSQDWGGGNTIYF. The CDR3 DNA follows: TGCGCCAGCAGCCAAGATTGGGGGGGTGGAAACACCATATATTTT.

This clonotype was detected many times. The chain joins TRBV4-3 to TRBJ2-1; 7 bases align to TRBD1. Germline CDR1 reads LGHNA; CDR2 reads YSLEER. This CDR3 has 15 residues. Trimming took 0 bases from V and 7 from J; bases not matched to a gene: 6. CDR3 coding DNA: TGCGCCAGCAGCCAAGAGGGACAGACAGGGAATGAGCAGTTCTTC. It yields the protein CASSQEGQTGNEQFF.

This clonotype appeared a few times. The CDR3 loop is CASSFGPEKTQYF. DNA of the CDR3: TGTGCCAGCAGCTTCGGGCCGGAGAAGACCCAGTACTTC. This chain uses TRBV5-5 with TRBJ2-5; D uncertain. V gave up 2 bases and J gave up 6 bases, with 11 bases separating them. This CDR3 spans 13 amino acids. From germline, CDR1 is SGHKS and CDR2 YYEKEE (reference sequence).

CDR3 in DNA: TGTGCCAGCAGTTACTCGCCCGGGGGCAGGTCTACCTATGGCTACACCTTC. The encoded protein is CASSYSPGGRSTYGYTF. The gene calls are TRBV6-5 and TRBJ1-2; TRBD1 might be the D (6 bases). The CDR3 runs 17 residues. Trimming stripped 0 bases from V and 4 bases from J, with 18 bases between. Germline V gene sequence: CDR1 MNHEY, CDR2 SVGAGI.

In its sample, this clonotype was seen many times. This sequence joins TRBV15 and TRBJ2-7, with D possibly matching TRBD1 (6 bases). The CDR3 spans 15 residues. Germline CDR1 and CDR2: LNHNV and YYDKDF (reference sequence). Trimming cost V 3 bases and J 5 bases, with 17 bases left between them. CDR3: CATSSNSQGFDEQYF. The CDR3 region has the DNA TGTGCCACCAGCAGCAATTCCCAGGGGTTCGACGAGCAGTACTTC. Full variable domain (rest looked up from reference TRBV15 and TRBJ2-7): DAMVIQNPRYQVTQFGKPVTLSCSQTLNHNVMYWYQQKSSQAPKLLFHYYDKDFNNEADTPDNFQSRRPNTSFCFLDIRSPGLGDTAMYLCATSSNSQGFDEQYFGPGTRLTVT.